This T cell receptor (beta chain) was sequenced for a study of Ad26.COV2.S vaccination and SARS-CoV-2 variants. The CDR3 sequence is 15 residues long. Trimming took off 4 bases at V and 0 bases at J, with 14 bases between the two ends. Germline assignment: CDR1 SGDLS and CDR2 YYNGEE. Repertoires were generated with immunoSEQ multiplex PCR, while TCRdb's copy carries only in-frame clones and drops some. The sample records roughly 450,000 clones, about 93% being singletons. Points from the study as a whole: Non-spike TCR breadth showed similarity between vaccine and placebo recipients.

Comments on this clone: Its antigen is still unknown.

The treatment denotes: over 15 received Ad26.COV2.S at low or high dose, single or two shots; about 5 received placebo; per-sample allocation not given. Sampling took place 63 days after the first vaccine or placebo injection. The TCR sequence derives from a person aged 18-65 years who received the Ad26.COV2.S COVID-19 vaccine or a placebo. The rearrangement links TRBV9 to TRBJ2-7; possible D gene TRBD1, 5 bases. The sample here was peripheral blood, taken in a trial of Ad26.COV2.S vaccine versus placebo. CDR3 bases: TGTGCCAGCAGCCCCCAGGGCGAGTTCTCCTACGAGCAGTACTTC. Encoded protein: CASSPQGEFSYEQYF.